This TCR beta chain was observed in a study of regulatory T cells in long-lasting Graves disease. General study findings and limits: Accuracy may have been reduced by the small sample size. Persistent disease exhibited a predilection for TRBV28, TRBJ1-2 and TRBJ2-5.

In building TCR beta libraries, iRepertoire HTBI primers were used together with Arm-PCR of CDR3 regions. In TCRdb, the multiplex PCR reads were re-called with MiXCR into one record per CDR3 protein. The data hold 420,000 or so distinct CDR3 sequences, with 23% observed a single time. Notes on this clonotype: The antigen is not known.

Time point defined: persistent/refractory GD, antithyroid drugs over 5 years with positive TRAb. Preparation of the TCR library used RNA extracted from PBMCs. In germline, CDR1 is PRHDT, CDR2 FYEKMQ (reference sequence). Trimming removed 4 bases at V and 3 bases at J, with 24 bases between. The CDR3 runs to 18 residues. The origin of this receptor is a female donor with Graves disease. Sequencing was performed on peripheral blood mononuclear cells (PBMCs), taken when the disease was refractory, from a patient treated with antithyroid drugs. This rearrangement joins TRBV13 to TRBJ1-1, with D perhaps matching TRBD1 (6 bases). Here the CDR3 reads CASSSSDSLGIVDTEAFF. CDR3 sequence (DNA): TGTGCCAGCAGCTCCTCGGACAGTTTGGGGATCGTTGACACTGAAGCTTTCTTT.